Described below is a single TCR beta chain sequence and its context. The antigen is not known. At a deep level, the assay was run. Original methodology: Junction-only sequences produced by ImmunoSEQ had no quality scores, so filtering differed. Libraries were prepared by immunoSEQ multiplex PCR; TCRdb keeps only in-frame clonotypes and omits some of them. The V and J calls and the clone size are those of that table, but D and trimming were determined from the DNA. The sample records some 2.4 million clones, over 85% being singletons. These data come from a study of shared clonotypes between healthy human individuals. Study-wide findings and caveats: Sampling used blood alone; tissue repertoires probably differ.

A split of CD4+ cells into CD45RA+ naive and CD45RA-negative memory subsets was performed. Germline loops: CDR1 MNHNS, CDR2 SASEGT. Trimming took 3 bases from V and 3 from J, leaving 12 bases between them. The CDR3 has 15 residues. The chain has TRBV6-1 and TRBJ1-5; tentative D call: TRBD1 (5 bases). The receptor was derived from a man aged 18 to 35 in good health. Some clones in this sample may be carry-over from other donors' samples. Sequenced sample: naive CD4+ T cells from PBMCs. Subset in this sample: CD45RA+ positively selected. The CDR3 reads CASSDRRGPNQPQHF. In DNA, the CDR3 is TGTGCCAGCAGTGATAGGAGGGGCCCCAATCAGCCCCAGCATTTT.